The clone carrying this T cell receptor beta chain has only one observation. Antigen unknown. The sample comes from a study of CD8 T cells in ankylosing spondylitis. Study-wide results and limits: Disease-linked clones reportedly showed significant enrichment in matched ankylosing spondylitis synovial fluid. Clones linked to the disease showed a CD8+ phenotype. They occurred at relatively low frequencies in peripheral blood. In synovial fluid and blood from reactive arthritis, some motif variants were previously reported. Ankylosing spondylitis blood appeared to be characterized by a TCR beta motif of under ten highly homologous variants.

Construction of TCR beta libraries was performed using quantitative 5'-RACE with molecular barcodes. TCRdb re-called the 5' RACE reads with MiXCR, one entry per CDR3 protein. Here the sample spans about 800,000 distinct CDR3 sequences, over 9.5% being singletons. The CDR3 has 17 residues. CDR1 is SGDLS, CDR2 YYNGEE, per germline. V was clipped by 1 base and J by 3 bases; unmatched bases: 10. The TCR originated in a male donor with ankylosing spondylitis. The chain uses TRBV9 and TRBJ2-1; 7 bases are shared with TRBD2. The specimen was blood, either unsorted or a sorted T cell fraction (not recorded which). The CDR3 reads CASSVSLLGRGYNEQFF. The DNA for the CDR3 is TGTGCCAGCAGCGTATCTCTCTTGGGGAGGGGCTACAATGAGCAGTTCTTC.